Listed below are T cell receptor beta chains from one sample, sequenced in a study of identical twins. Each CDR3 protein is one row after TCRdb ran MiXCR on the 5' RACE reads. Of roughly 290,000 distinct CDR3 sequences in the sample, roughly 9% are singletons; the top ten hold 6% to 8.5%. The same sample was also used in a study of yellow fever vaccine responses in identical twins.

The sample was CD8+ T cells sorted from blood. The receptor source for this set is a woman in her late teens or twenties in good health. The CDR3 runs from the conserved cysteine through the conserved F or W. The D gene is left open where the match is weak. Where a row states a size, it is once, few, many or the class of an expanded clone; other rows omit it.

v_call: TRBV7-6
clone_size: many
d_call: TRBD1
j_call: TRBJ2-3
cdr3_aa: CASSHWTGVTSTDTQYF
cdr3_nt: TGTGCCAGCAGCCACTGGACAGGGGTTACTAGCACAGATACGCAGTATTTT

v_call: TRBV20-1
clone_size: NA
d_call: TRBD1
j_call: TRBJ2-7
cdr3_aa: CSARGPFRTGGYEQYF
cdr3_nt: TGCAGTGCTAGAGGCCCGTTTAGGACAGGGGGTTACGAGCAGTACTTC

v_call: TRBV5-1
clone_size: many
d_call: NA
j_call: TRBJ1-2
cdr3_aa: CASRDYDNYGYTF
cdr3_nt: TGCGCCAGCAGGGATTACGATAACTATGGCTACACCTTC

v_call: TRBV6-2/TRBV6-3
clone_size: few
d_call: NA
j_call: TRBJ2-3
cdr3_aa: CASSYAIFMTDTQYF
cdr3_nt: TGTGCCAGCAGTTACGCTATTTTTATGACAGATACGCAGTATTTT

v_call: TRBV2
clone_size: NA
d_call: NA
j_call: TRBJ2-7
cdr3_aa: CASLQGSYEQYF
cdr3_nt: TGTGCCAGCTTACAGGGTTCCTACGAGCAGTACTTC

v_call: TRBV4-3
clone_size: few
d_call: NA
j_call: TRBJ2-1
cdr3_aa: CASSQSREHNEQFF
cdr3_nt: TGCGCCAGCAGCCAATCCAGGGAGCACAATGAGCAGTTCTTC

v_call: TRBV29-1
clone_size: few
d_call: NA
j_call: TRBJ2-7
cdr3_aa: CSVVWDTGLPYEQYF
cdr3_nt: TGCAGCGTTGTGTGGGACACGGGACTTCCCTACGAGCAGTACTTC

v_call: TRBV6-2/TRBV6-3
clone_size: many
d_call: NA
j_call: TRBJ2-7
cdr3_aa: CASSYRVPVSYEQYF
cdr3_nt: TGTGCCAGCAGTTACCGGGTCCCTGTTTCTTACGAGCAGTACTTC

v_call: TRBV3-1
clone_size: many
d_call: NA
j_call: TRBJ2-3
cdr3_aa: CASSQDEGPGTDTQYF
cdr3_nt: TGTGCCAGCAGCCAAGACGAGGGGCCCGGCACAGATACGCAGTATTTT

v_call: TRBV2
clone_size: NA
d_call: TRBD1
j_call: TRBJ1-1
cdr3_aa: CASSEADRETGLDTEAFF
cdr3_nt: TGTGCCAGCAGCGAAGCAGACAGGGAGACAGGCCTGGACACTGAAGCTTTCTTT

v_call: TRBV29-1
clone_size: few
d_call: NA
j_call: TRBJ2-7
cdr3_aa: CSVGWQGYEQYF
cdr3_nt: TGCAGCGTTGGTTGGCAGGGCTACGAGCAGTACTTC

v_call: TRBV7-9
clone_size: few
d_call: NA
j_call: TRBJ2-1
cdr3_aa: CASSAGGGEFF
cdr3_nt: TGTGCCAGCAGCGCCGGCGGTGGCGAGTTCTTC

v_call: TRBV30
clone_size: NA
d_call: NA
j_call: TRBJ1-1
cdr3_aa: CAWSGGTNTEAFF
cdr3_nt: TGTGCCTGGAGTGGAGGGACCAACACTGAAGCTTTCTTT

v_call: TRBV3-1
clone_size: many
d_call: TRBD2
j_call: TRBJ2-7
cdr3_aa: CASSPVSGSVYEQYF
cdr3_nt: TGTGCCAGCAGCCCGGTGAGCGGGAGTGTATACGAGCAGTACTTC

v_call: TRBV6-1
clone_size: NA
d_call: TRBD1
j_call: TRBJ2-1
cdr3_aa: CASSGGTVFNNEQFF
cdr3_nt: TGTGCCAGCAGTGGAGGGACAGTTTTCAACAATGAGCAGTTCTTC

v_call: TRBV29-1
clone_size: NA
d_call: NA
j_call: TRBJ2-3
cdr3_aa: CSVEGLTDTQYF
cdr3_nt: TGCAGCGTTGAAGGGCTTACAGATACGCAGTATTTT

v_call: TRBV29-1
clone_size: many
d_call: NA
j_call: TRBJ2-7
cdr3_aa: CSVEDPNRIPYEQYF
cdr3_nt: TGCAGCGTTGAAGACCCGAACAGGATTCCCTACGAGCAGTACTTC

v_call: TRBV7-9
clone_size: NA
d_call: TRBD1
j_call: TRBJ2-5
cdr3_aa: CASSHRDREETQYF
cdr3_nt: TGTGCCAGCAGCCACCGGGACAGGGAAGAGACCCAGTACTTC

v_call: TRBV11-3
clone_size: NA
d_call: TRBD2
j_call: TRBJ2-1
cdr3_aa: CASSNKRGGDPPDNQFF
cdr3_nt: TGTGCCAGCAGCAACAAGCGGGGGGGCGACCCTCCCGACAATCAGTTCTTC

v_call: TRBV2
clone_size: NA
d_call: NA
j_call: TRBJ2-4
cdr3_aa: CASSERGALAKNIQYF
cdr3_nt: TGTGCCAGCAGTGAACGGGGGGCATTAGCCAAAAACATTCAGTACTTC

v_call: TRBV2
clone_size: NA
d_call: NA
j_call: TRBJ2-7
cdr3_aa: CASSEFARYEQYF
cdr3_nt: TGTGCCAGCAGTGAGTTCGCGAGATACGAGCAGTACTTC

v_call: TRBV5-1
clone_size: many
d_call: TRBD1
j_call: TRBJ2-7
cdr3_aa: CASSLPPGQVSYEQYF
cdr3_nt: TGCGCCAGCAGCTTACCTCCGGGACAGGTTTCCTACGAGCAGTACTTC

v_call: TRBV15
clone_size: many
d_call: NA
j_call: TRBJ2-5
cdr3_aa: CATRNPSVPQETQYF
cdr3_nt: TGTGCCACCCGGAACCCCAGTGTGCCTCAAGAGACCCAGTACTTC

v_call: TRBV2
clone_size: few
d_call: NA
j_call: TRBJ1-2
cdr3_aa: CASSEDLNYGYTF
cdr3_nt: TGTGCCAGCAGTGAAGACCTGAACTATGGCTACACCTTC

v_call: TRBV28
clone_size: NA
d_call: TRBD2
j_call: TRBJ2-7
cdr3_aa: CASREVAGAYEQYF
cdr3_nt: TGTGCCAGCAGGGAGGTAGCGGGGGCCTACGAGCAGTACTTC

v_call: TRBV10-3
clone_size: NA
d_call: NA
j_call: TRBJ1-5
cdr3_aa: CAISEGGANQPQHF
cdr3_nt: TGTGCCATCAGTGAGGGGGGGGCGAATCAGCCCCAGCATTTT

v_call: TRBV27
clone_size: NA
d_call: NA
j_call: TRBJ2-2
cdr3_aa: CASNWRGPPGELFF
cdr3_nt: TGTGCCAGCAACTGGAGGGGGCCGCCCGGGGAGCTGTTTTTT

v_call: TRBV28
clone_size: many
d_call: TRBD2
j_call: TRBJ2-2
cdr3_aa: CASSPPGEAGGLNTGELFF
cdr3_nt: TGTGCCAGCAGCCCCCCGGGGGAAGCGGGGGGCCTGAACACCGGGGAGCTGTTTTTT

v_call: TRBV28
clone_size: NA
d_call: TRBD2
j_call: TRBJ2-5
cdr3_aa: CASSSLAGPKQETQYF
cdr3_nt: TGTGCCAGCAGTTCCCTAGCGGGTCCTAAACAAGAGACCCAGTACTTC

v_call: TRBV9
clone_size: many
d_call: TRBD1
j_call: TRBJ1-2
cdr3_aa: CASTDRAYGYTF
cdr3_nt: TGTGCCTCTACGGACAGGGCCTATGGCTACACCTTC

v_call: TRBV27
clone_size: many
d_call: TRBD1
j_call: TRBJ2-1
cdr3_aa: CASRDRGLNEQFF
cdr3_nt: TGTGCCAGCAGAGACAGGGGGCTCAATGAGCAGTTCTTC